Listed below are T cell receptor beta chains from one sample, sequenced in a study of shared clonotypes between healthy human individuals. Assay used: immunoSEQ multiplex PCR; TCRdb lists only in-frame clones, some missing. The sample carries approximately 1.9 million clones, roughly 95% recorded once. The sample comprised naive CD8+ T cells from PBMCs. Source of these receptors: a man younger than 35 in good health. Some clones in this sample may be carry-over from other donors' samples. Both conserved end residues are part of each CDR3. A D gene is named only where the DNA matches it firmly. Expanded clones are given a class, and other clones once, few, many or no size at all.

TRBJ2-1	TRBV9	NA	NA	TGTGCCAGCAGCGTAGGGCGGGGATACTACAATGAGCAGTTCTTC	CASSVGRGYYNEQFF
TRBJ2-2	TRBV9	NA	TRBD1	TGTGCCAGCAGCGAAGGGACAGCGGACACCGGGGAGCTGTTTTTT	CASSEGTADTGELFF
TRBJ1-2	TRBV4-1	NA	NA	TGCGCCAGCAGCCCCGACAGGACCAACTATGGCTACACCTTC	CASSPDRTNYGYTF
TRBJ1-4	TRBV28	few	NA	TGTGCCAGCAGGACGAGGACAACCAAAGAAAAACTGTTTTTT	CASRTRTTKEKLFF
TRBJ2-7	TRBV14	NA	NA	TGTGCCAGCAGCCAAGATCGTGGATCCTACGAGCAGTACTTC	CASSQDRGSYEQYF
TRBJ2-1	TRBV9	NA	NA	TGTGCCAGCAGCTCAGGGTCAGTAAATGAGCAGTTCTTC	CASSSGSVNEQFF
TRBJ2-7	TRBV2	NA	NA	TGTGCCAGCAGTGAACTACGTACCTACGAGCAGTACTTC	CASSELRTYEQYF
TRBJ1-2	TRBV12-5	few	NA	TGTGCTAGTGGTTTGGGGGACTATGGCTACACCTTC	CASGLGDYGYTF
TRBJ2-5	TRBV10-3	NA	TRBD1	TGTGCCATCAGCGGACAGGACGAACAAGAGACCCAGTACTTC	CAISGQDEQETQYF
TRBJ2-1	TRBV14	NA	TRBD2	TGTGCCAGCAGCACGATAGGACTAGCGGCTTACAATGAGCAGTTCTTC	CASSTIGLAAYNEQFF
TRBJ2-7	TRBV9	NA	NA	TGTGCCAGCAGCGTAGGTCCAACGTCCTACGAGCAGTACTTC	CASSVGPTSYEQYF
TRBJ2-7	TRBV7-3	once	NA	TGTGCCAGCAGCCCATACCCAGCCTCCTACGAGCAGTACTTC	CASSPYPASYEQYF
TRBJ2-7	TRBV5-1	NA	NA	TGCGCCAGCACCTCACTAACATCCTACGAGCAGTACTTC	CASTSLTSYEQYF
TRBJ1-2	TRBV29-1	NA	TRBD1	TGCAGCGTCTCCCCAGGGGGCCGATGGGACTATGGCTACACCTTC	CSVSPGGRWDYGYTF
TRBJ1-5	TRBV19	few	NA	TGTGCCAGTAGTATCCCTGCAGGGGTGGTTAGCAATCAGCCCCAGCATTTT	CASSIPAGVVSNQPQHF
TRBJ2-3	TRBV4-3	NA	NA	TGCGCCAGCAGCCAATTACTCACAGATACGCAGTATTTT	CASSQLLTDTQYF
TRBJ2-3	TRBV10-1	NA	NA	TGCGCCAGCAGTGAAGACCGCGCAGATACGCAGTATTTT	CASSEDRADTQYF
TRBJ1-5	TRBV2	NA	TRBD1	TGTGCCAGCAGTGAGGCCAGGGGGGATCAGCCCCAGCATTTT	CASSEARGDQPQHF
TRBJ2-1	TRBV5-8	NA	TRBD2	TGTGCCAGCAGCTTGGGAACTAGCGGGAGGGAATACAATGAGCAGTTCTTC	CASSLGTSGREYNEQFF
TRBJ2-1	TRBV7-6	NA	NA	TGTGCCAGCAGCTTAAATTCGGGCCCCGCCAATGAGCAGTTCTTC	CASSLNSGPANEQFF
TRBJ2-1	TRBV7-9	NA	NA	TGTGCCAGCAGCTTTCCGGGGGAGAGGAAAAATGAGCAGTTCTTC	CASSFPGERKNEQFF
TRBJ1-3	TRBV28	NA	NA	TGTGCCAGCAGTTATCGGAGCTCTGGAAACACCATATATTTT	CASSYRSSGNTIYF
TRBJ1-1	TRBV6-4	NA	NA	TGTGCCAGCAGTGAGGTTGAAGGGGGGACTGAAGCTTTCTTT	CASSEVEGGTEAFF
TRBJ2-7	TRBV27	NA	NA	TGTGCCAGCAGAGGGACACCTACACTTTACGAGCAGTACTTC	CASRGTPTLYEQYF
TRBJ2-7	TRBV6-1	NA	NA	TGTGCCAGCAGTGAAAATCCGGGGGCGCGTTCCGAGCAGTACTTC	CASSENPGARSEQYF
TRBJ2-1	TRBV9	NA	NA	TGTGCCAGCAGCGACCCCCTCCGGGACGGGGACTACAATGAGCAGTTCTTC	CASSDPLRDGDYNEQFF
TRBJ2-3	TRBV4-3	NA	NA	TGCGCCAGCAGCAGAGGAGGGACTAGCACAGATACGCAGTATTTT	CASSRGGTSTDTQYF
TRBJ1-1	TRBV18	NA	NA	TGTGCCAGCTCACCCGGGGAAGTTCGCACTGAAGCTTTCTTT	CASSPGEVRTEAFF
TRBJ2-2	TRBV13	NA	NA	TGTGCCAGCAGCTTAGGGTCTGGACTTAACACCGGGGAGCTGTTTTTT	CASSLGSGLNTGELFF
TRBJ2-7	TRBV11-2	NA	NA	TGTGCCAGCAGCTTAGGAAGGAAAGGGGAGCAGTACTTC	CASSLGRKGEQYF
TRBJ2-7	TRBV5-4	NA	NA	TGTGCCAGCAGCTTGGATTTGGCAGGAGAGGCCTACGAGCAGTACTTC	CASSLDLAGEAYEQYF
TRBJ1-1	TRBV27	NA	NA	TGTGCCAGCAGACATCATCCCGGACACCTGAACACTGAAGCTTTCTTT	CASRHHPGHLNTEAFF
TRBJ2-2	TRBV6-5	NA	NA	TGTGCCAGCAGTTCCGACAACACCGGGGAGCTGTTTTTT	CASSSDNTGELFF
TRBJ2-7	TRBV28	NA	TRBD2	TGTGCCAGCAGTCCTACTAGCGGAGGCTACGAGCAGTACTTC	CASSPTSGGYEQYF
TRBJ2-5	TRBV28	NA	NA	TGTGCCAGCAATGGGGTGGGAGTAGCGGACAAAGAGACCCAGTACTTC	CASNGVGVADKETQYF
TRBJ2-7	TRBV4-1	NA	NA	TGCGCCAGCAGCCACAGGGTCCAAGCCTACGAGCAGTACTTC	CASSHRVQAYEQYF
TRBJ2-7	TRBV19	NA	NA	TGTGCCAGTAGTCTGGGGATAGGGGCCTACGAGCAGTACTTC	CASSLGIGAYEQYF
TRBJ1-4	TRBV7-9	NA	TRBD1	TGTGCCAGCAGCCCAACAGGGGGGGATGAAAAACTGTTTTTT	CASSPTGGDEKLFF
TRBJ2-1	TRBV6-5	NA	TRBD2	TGTGCCAGCAGGCAAGCGGGAGGTAAGAGCGATGAGCAGTTCTTC	CASRQAGGKSDEQFF
TRBJ2-3	TRBV28	NA	NA	TGTGCCAGCAGACATGGGACGGACACAGATACGCAGTATTTT	CASRHGTDTDTQYF
TRBJ1-2	TRBV27	NA	TRBD1	TGTGCCAGTAGACAGGGGCGAGGCTACACCTTC	CASRQGRGYTF
TRBJ1-1	TRBV5-1	NA	NA	TGCGCCAGCACCTACAGGGAGCCGAACACTGAAGCTTTCTTT	CASTYREPNTEAFF
TRBJ1-2	TRBV5-6	NA	NA	TGTGCCAGCAGCTCGGGACCGGCCTATGGCTACACCTTC	CASSSGPAYGYTF
TRBJ2-3	TRBV7-9	NA	TRBD2	TGTGCCAGCAGCTACACTAGCGGGAGAGATACGCAGTATTTT	CASSYTSGRDTQYF
TRBJ1-1	TRBV15	NA	NA	TGTGCCACGAGAAAGGTCAGGGGACTGAACACTGAAGCTTTCTTT	CATRKVRGLNTEAFF
TRBJ1-1	TRBV6-5	once	NA	TGTGCCAGCAGCATGGACGGTTATAACACTGAAGCTTTCTTT	CASSMDGYNTEAFF
TRBJ2-5	TRBV29-1	NA	TRBD2	TGCAGCGTTCCACGACTAGCGGGAGGGCAAGAGACCCAGTACTTC	CSVPRLAGGQETQYF